The text below deals with one T cell receptor (beta chain). Its antigen target is currently unknown. The junction departs from germline at one end; a sequencing error may be responsible. This entry belongs to a study of identical twins (dated by TCRdb to 2015 to 2016). Study-wide context: TCR alpha and beta repertoires from monozygotic twins, unrelated adults of various ages and cord blood were deep-sequenced to test whether fetal clonotypes persist. To rule out contamination, replicate twin experiments were performed at different times with different library preparation protocols. On the study overall, not on this receptor specifically: Because the same donors could not be followed over many years, the conclusions relied on cross-sectional statistical analysis. Abundant cord blood beta clonotypes had fewer insertions, young adult naive repertoires showed a similar but weaker trend, and memory repertoires showed no such trend. The excess sharing between twins in beta out-of-frame sequences was weaker because fewer shared sequences reduced the signal-to-noise ratio. Recombination models systematically underestimated out-of-frame TCR alpha sharing in monozygotic twins but agreed with sharing between unrelated individuals. Compared with coincidental sharing between unrelated individuals, out-of-frame TCR alpha sequences shared between twins had an excess of sequences with low generation probability. Invariant T cells such as MAIT and iNKT could partly confound zero-insertion analyses, though diverse VJ usage argued against this for most clonotypes.

Every donor was a healthy Caucasian. The library was produced with 5' RACE. The instrument was an Illumina HiSeq 2000. Template switching added a universal primer binding site, and the final cDNA carried a unique molecular identifier that allowed TCR cDNA molecules to be counted accurately. Specific primers in the conserved constant-segment region were used to synthesize first-strand cDNA for TCR alpha and beta chains. To control for contamination, each cDNA library was double barcoded with a SMART-Mk sample barcode plus Illumina barcodes. TruSeq adapter sequences and Illumina sample barcodes were added in two successive PCR steps. The TCR alpha and beta cDNA libraries were sequenced on the Illumina HiSeq platform using custom primers. Regarding the original processing steps: Unique molecular identifiers were extracted from raw reads with MiGEC, and CDR3 positions were determined with MiXCR. For each individual, recombination models were inferred using an EM algorithm with the repgenHMM and IGoR tools. The tcR package in R was used for shared clonotype analysis, with sharing normalized by the product of cloneset sizes. To study raw recombination without the effects of thymic and clonal selection, out-of-frame nonproductive sequences were analyzed. TCRdb redid the processing of the public reads, applying fastp at Q25 and MiXCR, and retained in-frame beta chains. Identical CDR3 protein sequences are pooled into one entry, listed with their most common genes and DNA. V and J calls and clone size were set by TCRdb, not the authors. For this sample there are approximately 1.8 million distinct CDR3 sequences; less than 35% appear just once. The ten largest clones represent around 0.25% of the sample.

Reading from cysteine to phenylalanine, the CDR3 counts 13 amino acids. Solely the CDR3 DNA is kept, with 39 bases framed from the first base. The germline V gene supplies CDR1 SGHRS and CDR2 YFSETQ. The receptor's source is a newborn girl in good health. The chain uses TRBV5-1 and TRBJ1-1, with the D gene not confidently named. The specimen was cord blood. The CDR3 amino acid sequence is: CASSPGRNTGAFF. In nucleotides, the sequence is TGCGCCAGCAGCCCCGGTCGGAACACTGGAGCTTTCTTT.